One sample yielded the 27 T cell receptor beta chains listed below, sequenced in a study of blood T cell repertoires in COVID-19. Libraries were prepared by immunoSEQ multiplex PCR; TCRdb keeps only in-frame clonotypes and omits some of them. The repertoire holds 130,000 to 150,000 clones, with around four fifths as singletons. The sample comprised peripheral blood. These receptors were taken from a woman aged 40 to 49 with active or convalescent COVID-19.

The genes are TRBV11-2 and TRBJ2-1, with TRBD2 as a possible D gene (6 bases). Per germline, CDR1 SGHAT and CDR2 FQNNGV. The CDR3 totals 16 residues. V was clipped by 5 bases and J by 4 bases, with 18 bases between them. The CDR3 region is CASSAGTGRRYNEQFF. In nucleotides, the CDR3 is TGTGCCAGCAGCGCCGGTACGGGGAGGCGATACAATGAGCAGTTCTTC. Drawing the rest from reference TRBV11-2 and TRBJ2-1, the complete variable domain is EAGVAQSPRYKIIEKRQSVAFWCNPISGHATLYWYQQILGQGPKLLIQFQNNGVVDDSQLPKDRFSAERLKGVDSTLKIQPAKLEDSAVYLCASSAGTGRRYNEQFFGPGTRLTVL.

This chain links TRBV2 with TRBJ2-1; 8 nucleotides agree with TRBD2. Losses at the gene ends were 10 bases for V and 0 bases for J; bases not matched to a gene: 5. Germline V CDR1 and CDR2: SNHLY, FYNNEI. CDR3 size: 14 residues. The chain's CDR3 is CATGGGSSYNEQFF. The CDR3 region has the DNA TGTGCCACCGGCGGGGGGAGCTCCTACAATGAGCAGTTCTTC.

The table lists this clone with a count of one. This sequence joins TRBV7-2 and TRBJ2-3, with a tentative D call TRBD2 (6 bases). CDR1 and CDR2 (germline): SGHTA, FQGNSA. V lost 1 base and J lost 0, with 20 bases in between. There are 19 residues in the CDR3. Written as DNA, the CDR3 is TGTGCCAGCAGCTTAGGATACAAGCGGGCCGACCTAAGCACAGATACGCAGTATTTT. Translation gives CASSLGYKRADLSTDTQYF. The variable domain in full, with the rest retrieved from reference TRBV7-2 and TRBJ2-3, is GAGVSQSPSNKVTEKGKDVELRCDPISGHTALYWYRQSLGQGLEFLIYFQGNSAPDKSGLPSDRFSAERTGGSVSTLTIQRTQQEDSAVYLCASSLGYKRADLSTDTQYFGPGTRLTVL.

The CDR3 protein is CASSSYTGGDTEAFF. The CDR3 DNA reads as TGTGCCAGCAGTAGTTACACAGGGGGTGACACTGAAGCTTTCTTT. This chain uses TRBV6-2 or TRBV6-3 with TRBJ1-1, with 8 bases identical to TRBD1. This CDR3 comprises 15 residues. Unmatched junction bases numbered 8, after V lost 5 bases and J lost 3 bases. Germline assignment: CDR1 MNHEY and CDR2 SVGEGT.

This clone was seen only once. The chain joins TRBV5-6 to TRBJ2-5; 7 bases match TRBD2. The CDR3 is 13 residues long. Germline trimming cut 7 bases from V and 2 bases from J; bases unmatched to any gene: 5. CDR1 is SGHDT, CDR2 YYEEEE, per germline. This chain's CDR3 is CASGGDYQETQYF. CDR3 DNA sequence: TGTGCCAGCGGTGGGGACTATCAAGAGACCCAGTACTTC.

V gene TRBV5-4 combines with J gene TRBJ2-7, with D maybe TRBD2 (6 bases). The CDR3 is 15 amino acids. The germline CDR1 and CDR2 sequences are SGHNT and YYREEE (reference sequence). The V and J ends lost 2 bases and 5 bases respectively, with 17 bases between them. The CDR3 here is CASSLRDSYLHEQYF. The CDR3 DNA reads TGTGCCAGCAGCTTACGGGACTCATACCTCCACGAGCAGTACTTC.

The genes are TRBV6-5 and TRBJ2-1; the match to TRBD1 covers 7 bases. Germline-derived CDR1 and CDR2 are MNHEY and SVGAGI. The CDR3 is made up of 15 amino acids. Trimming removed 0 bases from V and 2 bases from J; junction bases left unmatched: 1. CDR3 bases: TGTGCCAGCAGTTACTCTGGACAGGCCTACAATGAGCAGTTCTTC. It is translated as CASSYSGQAYNEQFF.

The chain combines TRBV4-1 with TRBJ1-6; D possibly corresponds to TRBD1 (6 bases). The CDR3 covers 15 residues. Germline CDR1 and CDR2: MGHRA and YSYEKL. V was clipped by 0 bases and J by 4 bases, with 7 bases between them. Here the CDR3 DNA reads TGCGCCAGCAGCCAAGATACAGGGTATAATTCACCCCTCCACTTT. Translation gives CASSQDTGYNSPLHF.

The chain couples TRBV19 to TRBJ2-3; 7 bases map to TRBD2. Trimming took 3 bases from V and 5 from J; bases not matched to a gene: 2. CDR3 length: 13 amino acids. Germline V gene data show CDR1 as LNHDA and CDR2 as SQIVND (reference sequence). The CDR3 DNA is TGTGCCAGTAGTATGCCGGGGGGAGATACGCAGTATTTT. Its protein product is CASSMPGGDTQYF.

The CDR3 spells CASSLAREAYEQYF. The DNA for the CDR3 is TGTGCCAGCAGCTTAGCCAGGGAAGCCTACGAGCAGTACTTC. V gene TRBV7-2 combines with J gene TRBJ2-7, with D possibly TRBD1 on 5 matching bases. The CDR3 covers 14 residues. Trimming took off 0 bases at V and 2 bases at J, with 8 bases between the two ends. Germline values: CDR1 SGHTA, CDR2 FQGNSA.

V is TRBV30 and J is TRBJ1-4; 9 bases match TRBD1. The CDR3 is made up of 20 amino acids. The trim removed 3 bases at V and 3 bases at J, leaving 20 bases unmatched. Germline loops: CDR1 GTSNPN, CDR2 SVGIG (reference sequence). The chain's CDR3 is CAWSPNWTGALSLSNEKLFF. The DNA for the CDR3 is TGTGCCTGGAGCCCTAATTGGACAGGGGCCCTCTCGCTCTCTAATGAAAAACTGTTTTTT.

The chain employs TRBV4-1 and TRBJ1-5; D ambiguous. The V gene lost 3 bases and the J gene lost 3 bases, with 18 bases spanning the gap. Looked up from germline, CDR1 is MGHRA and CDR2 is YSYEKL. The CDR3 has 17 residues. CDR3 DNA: TGCGCCAGCAGCCACCCACGCGGCTATGGCCTCAATCAGCCCCAGCATTTT. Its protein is CASSHPRGYGLNQPQHF.

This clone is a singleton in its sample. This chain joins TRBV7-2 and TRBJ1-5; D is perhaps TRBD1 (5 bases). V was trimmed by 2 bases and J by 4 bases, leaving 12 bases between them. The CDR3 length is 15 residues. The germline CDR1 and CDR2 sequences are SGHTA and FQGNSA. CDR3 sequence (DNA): TGTGCCAGCAGCTTACAGGGAGGCAATAATCAGCCCCAGCATTTT. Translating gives CASSLQGGNNQPQHF.

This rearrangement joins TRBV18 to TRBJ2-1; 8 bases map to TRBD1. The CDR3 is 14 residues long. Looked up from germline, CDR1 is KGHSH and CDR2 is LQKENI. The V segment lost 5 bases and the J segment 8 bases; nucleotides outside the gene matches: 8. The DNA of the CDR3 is TGTGCCAGCTCATCCGGGCAGGGGGCATATGAGCAGTTCTTC. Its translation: CASSSGQGAYEQFF.

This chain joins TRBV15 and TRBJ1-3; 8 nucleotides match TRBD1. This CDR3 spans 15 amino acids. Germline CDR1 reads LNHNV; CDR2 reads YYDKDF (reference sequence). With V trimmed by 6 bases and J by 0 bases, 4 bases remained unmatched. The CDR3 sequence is CATSFDRGSGNTIYF. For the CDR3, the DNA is TGTGCCACCAGTTTCGACAGGGGCTCTGGAAACACCATATATTTT.

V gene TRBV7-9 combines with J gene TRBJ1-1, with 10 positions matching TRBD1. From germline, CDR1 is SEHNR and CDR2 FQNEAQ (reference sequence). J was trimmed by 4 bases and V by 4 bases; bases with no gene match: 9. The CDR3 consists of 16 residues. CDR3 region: CASSSRQGARLTEAFF. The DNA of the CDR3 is TGTGCCAGCAGCTCCAGACAGGGGGCGCGTCTCACTGAAGCTTTCTTT.

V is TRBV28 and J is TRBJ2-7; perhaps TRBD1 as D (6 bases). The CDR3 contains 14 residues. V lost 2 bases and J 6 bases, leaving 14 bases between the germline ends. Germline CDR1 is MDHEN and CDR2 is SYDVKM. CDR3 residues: CASSLARGATEQYF. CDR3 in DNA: TGTGCCAGCAGTTTAGCCAGGGGAGCCACCGAGCAGTACTTC.

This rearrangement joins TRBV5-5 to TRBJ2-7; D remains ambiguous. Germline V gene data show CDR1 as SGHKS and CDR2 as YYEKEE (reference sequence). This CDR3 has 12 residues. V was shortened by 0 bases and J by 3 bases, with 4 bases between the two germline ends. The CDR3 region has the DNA TGTGCCAGCAGCTTGGGAGGCTACGAGCAGTACTTC. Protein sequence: CASSLGGYEQYF.

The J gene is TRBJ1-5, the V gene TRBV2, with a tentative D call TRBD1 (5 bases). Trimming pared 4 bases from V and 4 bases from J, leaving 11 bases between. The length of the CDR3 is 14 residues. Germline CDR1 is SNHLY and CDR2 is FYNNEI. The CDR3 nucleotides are TGTGCCAGCAGTGTGACAGTAGGAAATCAGCCCCAGCATTTT. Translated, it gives CASSVTVGNQPQHF.

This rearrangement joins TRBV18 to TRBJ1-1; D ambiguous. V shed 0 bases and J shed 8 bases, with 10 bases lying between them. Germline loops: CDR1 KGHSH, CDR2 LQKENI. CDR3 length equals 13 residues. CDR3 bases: TGTGCCAGCTCACCACCGTCGGAGAGGGAAGCTTTCTTT. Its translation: CASSPPSEREAFF.

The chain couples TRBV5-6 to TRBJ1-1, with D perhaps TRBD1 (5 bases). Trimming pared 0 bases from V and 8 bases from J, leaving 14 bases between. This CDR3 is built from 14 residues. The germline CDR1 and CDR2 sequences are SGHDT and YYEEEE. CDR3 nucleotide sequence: TGTGCCAGCAGCTTGGTTGAGGACAAGGGGGAAGCTTTCTTT. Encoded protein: CASSLVEDKGEAFF.

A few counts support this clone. As DNA, the CDR3 is TGTGCCAGCAGCTTCTTACAGGGACAGCAGTACTTC. This sequence encodes CASSFLQGQQYF. The genes are TRBV7-2 and TRBJ2-7; D possibly corresponds to TRBD1 (6 bases). V lost 3 bases and J lost 8, with 11 bases in between. This CDR3 has 12 amino acids. In germline, CDR1 is SGHTA, CDR2 FQGNSA.

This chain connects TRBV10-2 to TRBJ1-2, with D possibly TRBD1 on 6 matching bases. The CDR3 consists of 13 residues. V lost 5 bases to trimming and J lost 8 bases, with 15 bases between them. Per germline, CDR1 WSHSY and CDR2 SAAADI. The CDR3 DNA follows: TGCGCCAGCAGTAATCCAGGGCAGGGGGGCTACACCTTC. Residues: CASSNPGQGGYTF.

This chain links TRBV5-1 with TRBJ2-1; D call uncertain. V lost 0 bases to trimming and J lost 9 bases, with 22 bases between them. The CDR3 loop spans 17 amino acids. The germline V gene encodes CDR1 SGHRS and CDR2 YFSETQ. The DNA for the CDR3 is TGCGCCAGCAGCTTGGCGGCGGAATTGATCAGACGGTCTGAGCAGTTCTTC. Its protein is CASSLAAELIRRSEQFF.

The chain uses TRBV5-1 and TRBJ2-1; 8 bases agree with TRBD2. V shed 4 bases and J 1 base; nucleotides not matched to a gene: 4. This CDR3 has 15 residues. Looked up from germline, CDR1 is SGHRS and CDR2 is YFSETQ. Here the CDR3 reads CASSPASGSYNEQFF. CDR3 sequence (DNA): TGCGCCAGCAGCCCGGCTAGCGGGTCCTACAATGAGCAGTTCTTC.

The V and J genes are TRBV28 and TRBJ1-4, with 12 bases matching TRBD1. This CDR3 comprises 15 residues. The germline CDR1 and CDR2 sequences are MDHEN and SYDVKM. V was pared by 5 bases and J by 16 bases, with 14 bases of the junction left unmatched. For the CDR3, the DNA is TGTGCCAGCAGTCAAACCGGGACAGGGGGCCGAGAGCCGTTTTTT. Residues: CASSQTGTGGREPFF.

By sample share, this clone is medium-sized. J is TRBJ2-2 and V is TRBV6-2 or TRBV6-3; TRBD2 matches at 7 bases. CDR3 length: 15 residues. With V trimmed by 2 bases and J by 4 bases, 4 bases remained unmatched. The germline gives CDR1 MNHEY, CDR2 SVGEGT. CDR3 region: CASSYRLAVTGELFF. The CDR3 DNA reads TGTGCCAGCAGTTACCGGCTAGCGGTCACCGGGGAGCTGTTTTTT.